The rows below give T cell receptor beta chains drawn from one sample of a study of OX40 agonist ivuxolimab in advanced cancers. Libraries were prepared by immunoSEQ multiplex PCR; TCRdb keeps only in-frame clonotypes and omits some of them. The data hold 55,000 to 85,000 clones, with about 85% observed a single time. The material sequenced was CD4+ or CD8+ T cells sorted from blood, taken in a trial of the OX40 agonist ivuxolimab. These receptors were collected from an adult with an advanced solid tumor such as melanoma, head and neck, liver or kidney cancer. Both conserved end residues are part of each CDR3. A D gene is named only where the DNA matches it firmly. Clone size is shown for a subset of rows, as once, few, many or a class of expanded clone.

J | size | V | D | DNA | CDR3
TRBJ1-2 | . | TRBV6-6 | . | TGTGCCAGCAGTTACCAGGCGCAGGGGATCTATGGCTACACCTTC | CASSYQAQGIYGYTF
TRBJ1-1 | . | TRBV11-3 | . | TGTGCCAGCAGCTTAGGTGGGACAACCATGAACACTGAAGCTTTCTTT | CASSLGGTTMNTEAFF
TRBJ2-4 | . | TRBV27 | TRBD1 | TGTGCCAGCAGCCGACAGGGGGTGGCCAAAAACATTCAGTACTTC | CASSRQGVAKNIQYF
TRBJ2-1 | . | TRBV7-2 | . | TGTGCCAGCAGCGAAGAAAACCTTGGACGGTTCCTTACCTACAATGAGCAGTTCTTC | CASSEENLGRFLTYNEQFF
TRBJ2-1 | . | TRBV7-2 | TRBD1 | TGTGCCAGCAGCTTACAGGGGGACGACGGTGAGCAGTTCTTC | CASSLQGDDGEQFF
TRBJ1-3 | . | TRBV14 | . | TGTGCCAGCAGCCAAGTCCGGAGCACCATATATTTT | CASSQVRSTIYF
TRBJ2-5 | . | TRBV7-8 | . | TGTGCCAGCAGCTTACGCACGAAGACCCAGTACTTC | CASSLRTKTQYF
TRBJ2-2 | . | TRBV5-4 | . | TGTGCCAGCAGCTTGGGGGGGCCCCAGGGAATTTCGGTCGGGGAGCTGTTTTTT | CASSLGGPQGISVGELFF
TRBJ1-1 | . | TRBV5-1 | . | TGCGCCAGCAGCGACCTGACAGCGCGTCACACTGAAGCTTTCTTT | CASSDLTARHTEAFF
TRBJ2-7 | . | TRBV5-1 | . | TGCGCCAGCAGCTTAACGGGGGCAAACTACGAGCAGTACTTC | CASSLTGANYEQYF
TRBJ2-3 | . | TRBV28 | . | TGTGCCAGCATTGGGACAGATACGCAGTATTTT | CASIGTDTQYF
TRBJ1-1 | . | TRBV19 | . | TGTGCCAGTAGTATCGGGGGTTTGAACACTGAAGCTTTCTTT | CASSIGGLNTEAFF
TRBJ2-1 | . | TRBV9 | TRBD1 | TGTGCCAGCAGCGTAGGGGGACAGGGGGCGTTCAATGAGCAGTTCTTC | CASSVGGQGAFNEQFF
TRBJ1-2 | . | TRBV28 | . | TGTGCCAGCAGTTTAGGGCAGGGTAAGAGCTACACCTTC | CASSLGQGKSYTF
TRBJ2-1 | . | TRBV29-1 | TRBD1 | TGCAGCGTTGAAAAGGGACAGGTTTACAATGAGCAGTTCTTC | CSVEKGQVYNEQFF
TRBJ1-2 | . | TRBV5-1 | . | TGCGCCAGCAGCAGGGACGGCGGCGGGGGCTACACCTTC | CASSRDGGGGYTF
TRBJ1-5 | . | TRBV7-2 | . | TGTGCCAGCAGCTTTGGTCCGGGGATGAAGGGGCCCCAGCATTTT | CASSFGPGMKGPQHF
TRBJ2-7 | once | TRBV18 | . | TGTGCCAGCTCGGGGGCTTGGGACACCTCCTACGAGCAGTACTTC | CASSGAWDTSYEQYF
TRBJ2-7 | . | TRBV11-2 | . | TGTGCCAGCAGCCCCGACAGGATGGGCGAGCAGTACTTC | CASSPDRMGEQYF
TRBJ2-3 | . | TRBV2 | . | TGTGCCAGCAGCCCTTCTAGGGGGAGAAGCACAGATACGCAGTATTTT | CASSPSRGRSTDTQYF
TRBJ1-1 | . | TRBV19 | . | TGTGCCAGTGGGAAGGATTTGTTCACTGAAGCTTTCTTT | CASGKDLFTEAFF
TRBJ2-7 | . | TRBV28 | . | TGTGCCAGCAGCGCCGGTTTGAGCAACTCCTACGAGCAGTACTTC | CASSAGLSNSYEQYF
TRBJ1-2 | . | TRBV6-5 | TRBD1 | TGTGCCATCAGACAGGGGTTCGGGTATGGCTACACCTTC | CAIRQGFGYGYTF
TRBJ2-7 | few | TRBV6-5 | . | TGTGCCAGCAGTAGGGGGGGGCGCTACGAGCAGTACTTC | CASSRGGRYEQYF
TRBJ1-4 | . | TRBV6-1 | TRBD1 | TGTGCCAGCAGCACAGGGGCCGGTGGTGAAAAACTGTTTTTT | CASSTGAGGEKLFF
TRBJ1-3 | . | TRBV6-5 | . | TGTGCCAGCAGTTACTCTAACCCGTCAAACACCATATATTTT | CASSYSNPSNTIYF
TRBJ1-1 | . | TRBV18 | . | TGTGCCAGCTCCGGGGCACCAAACACTGAAGCTTTCTTT | CASSGAPNTEAFF
TRBJ2-3 | . | TRBV4-3 | TRBD1 | TGCGCCAGCAGCCAGTCAGGGGGTTATGGCACAGATACGCAGTATTTT | CASSQSGGYGTDTQYF
TRBJ1-1 | . | TRBV7-9 | TRBD1 | TGTGCCAGCAGCTTAACAGGGGACACTGAAGCTTTCTTT | CASSLTGDTEAFF
TRBJ1-4 | once | TRBV5-8 | . | TGTGCCAGCAGCTTGGGGACTCGGGGAGCAACTAATGAAAAACTGTTTTTT | CASSLGTRGATNEKLFF
TRBJ2-4 | . | TRBV27 | TRBD2 | TGTGCCAGCAGTCTGTCGGGGGGGCCGGGGAACATTCAGTACTTC | CASSLSGGPGNIQYF
TRBJ2-7 | . | TRBV5-1 | . | TGCGCCAGCAGCTTTGGTGACCCGTCCTACGAGCAGTACTTC | CASSFGDPSYEQYF
TRBJ1-5 | few | TRBV12-5 | . | TGTGCTAGTGGTTTAAAGCCGGATCAGCCCCAGCATTTT | CASGLKPDQPQHF
TRBJ1-5 | . | TRBV5-5 | . | TGTGCCAGCAGCTTCGCCCCCCTTAGCAATCAGCCCCAGCATTTT | CASSFAPLSNQPQHF
TRBJ2-7 | . | TRBV5-6 | . | TGTGCCAGCAGCTCGGATACAAACTACGAGCAGTACTTC | CASSSDTNYEQYF
TRBJ2-5 | . | TRBV6-6 | . | TGTGCCAGCTCCCGGGCAGAGACCCAGTACTTC | CASSRAETQYF
TRBJ1-1 | once | TRBV7-2 | . | TGTGCCAGCAGCTTAGCCGCTGGGTGGCTGGGTACTGAAGCTTTCTTT | CASSLAAGWLGTEAFF
TRBJ2-7 | . | TRBV5-1 | . | TGCGCCAGCAGCTTGCGTTTCGGGGTCGGCTACGAGCAGTACTTC | CASSLRFGVGYEQYF
TRBJ2-7 | . | TRBV11-2 | . | TGTGCCAGCGCAAGTACAGGGTACCCCTACGAGCAGTACTTC | CASASTGYPYEQYF
TRBJ1-1 | . | TRBV5-1 | TRBD1 | TGCGCCAGCAGCCAAACAGGGGAAGACACTGAAGCTTTCTTT | CASSQTGEDTEAFF
TRBJ1-5 | . | TRBV18 | . | TGTGCCAGCTCACCCTCGGTAGCGGCGGACCAGCCCCAGCATTTT | CASSPSVAADQPQHF
TRBJ1-6 | . | TRBV28 | . | TGTGCCAGCCGCTCGGGATCGATGTCTTTTTCACCCCTCCACTTT | CASRSGSMSFSPLHF
TRBJ2-3 | . | TRBV27 | TRBD2 | TGTGCCAGCAGTTTGACTAGCGGAACAGATACGCAGTATTTT | CASSLTSGTDTQYF
TRBJ2-2 | . | TRBV7-2 | TRBD1 | TGTGCCAGCAGCCACGGACAGGGTGGCACCGGGGAGCTGTTTTTT | CASSHGQGGTGELFF
TRBJ2-1 | . | TRBV9 | . | TGTGCCAGCAGCGTAGTAACAGGGCGAAGTGAGCAGTTCTTC | CASSVVTGRSEQFF
TRBJ1-1 | . | TRBV5-8 | . | TGTGCCAGCAGCTTGGTGCACCTTTTCAAGACGAACACTGAAGCTTTCTTT | CASSLVHLFKTNTEAFF
TRBJ2-7 | . | TRBV18 | TRBD1 | TGTGCCAGCTCACCCCGATCCCGTACAACAGGGGACTACGAGCAGTACTTC | CASSPRSRTTGDYEQYF
TRBJ1-2 | . | TRBV10-2 | . | TGCGCCAGCAGTGATAGGGACGGGGACGGCTACACCTTC | CASSDRDGDGYTF
TRBJ1-6 | . | TRBV11-2 | . | TGTGCCAGCAGCCCCCGAGTGGGAGGGAGCTCCTATAATTCACCCCTCCACTTT | CASSPRVGGSSYNSPLHF
TRBJ2-2 | . | TRBV5-1 | . | TGCGCCAGCAGCCGTGACAGGTCCCCCGGGGAGCTGTTTTTT | CASSRDRSPGELFF
TRBJ1-1 | . | TRBV19 | . | TGTGCCAGTAGTATAGGCAGGGAGACTGAAGCTTTCTTT | CASSIGRETEAFF
TRBJ2-7 | . | TRBV5-1 | . | TGCGCCAGCAGCTTGGCCGGGTCAAATTCCTACGAGCAGTACTTC | CASSLAGSNSYEQYF
TRBJ1-6 | . | TRBV7-6 | . | TGTGCCAGCAGCATGAAGACCGACGGGAATTCACCCCTCCACTTT | CASSMKTDGNSPLHF
TRBJ2-7 | . | TRBV6-5 | . | TGTGCCAGCAGTTTCGCGGGGAGCTCCTACGAGCAGTACTTC | CASSFAGSSYEQYF
TRBJ2-3 | . | TRBV12-5 | TRBD1 | TGTGCTAGTGGTCGACAGGGATTTTCGGATACGCAGTATTTT | CASGRQGFSDTQYF